The 10 T cell receptor beta chains listed next were all sequenced from one sample in a study of cytomegalovirus exposure and HLA in healthy donors (dated by TCRdb to the late 2010s). Receptor amplification or capture employed the immunoSEQ multiplex PCR assay. The multiplex PCR relied on a mix of 60 forward primers for TCR Vbeta segments and 13 reverse primers for TCR Jbeta segments. TCRdb took over this immuneACCESS table, retaining in-frame rearrangements with V and J assigned. Such tables are incomplete; in checked studies, under half of the missing clones stem from an unresolved V gene, and the remainder is unexplained. The sample data list some 140,000 clones, and under 85% of these were observed just once. The ten largest clones capture approximately 3% of the sample. Material for sequencing was PBMCs. The receptors originated from a man younger than 30 in good health and CMV-seronegative.

Notes on this clone: The same CDR3 is also encoded by other DNA sequences in this sample. The chain couples TRBV6-5 to TRBJ2-7; a possible D gene is TRBD1 (6 bases). This CDR3 comprises 15 residues. V was clipped by 0 bases and J by 3 bases, with 12 bases between them. CDR1 and CDR2 from the germline V gene are MNHEY and SVGAGI. CDR3 in DNA: TGTGCCAGCAGTTACTCGGGGCAGGGGAGCTACGAGCAGTACTTC. It encodes CASSYSGQGSYEQYF.

This clone was found once. The chain links TRBV13 to TRBJ2-2; D gene unclear. Per the germline V gene, CDR1 is PRHDT and CDR2 is FYEKMQ (reference sequence). The V gene lost 3 bases and the J gene lost 3 bases, with 5 bases spanning the gap. The CDR3 consists of 13 residues. CDR3 in amino acids: CASSFRDTGELFF. The CDR3 region has the DNA TGTGCCAGCAGCTTTCGAGACACCGGGGAGCTGTTTTTT.

This clone was counted between two and nine times. The chain combines TRBV4-1 with TRBJ1-1; the D is unclear. CDR1 is MGHRA, CDR2 YSYEKL, per germline. Trimming removed 4 bases at V and 4 bases at J, with 10 bases between. The CDR3 is made up of 13 amino acids. The CDR3 sequence: CASSRPFGTEAFF. In DNA form, the CDR3 reads TGCGCCAGCAGCCGCCCGTTCGGCACTGAAGCTTTCTTT.

The chain combines TRBV7-6 with TRBJ2-7; possibly TRBD1 for D (7 bases). The CDR3 totals 14 residues. CDR1 SGHVS and CDR2 FNYEAQ come from the germline V gene. V was cut by 2 bases and J by 3 bases, with 11 bases left in between. CDR3 nucleotides: TGTGCCAGCAGCTTACGGCAGGGGGGCTACGAGCAGTACGTC. Its translation is CASSLRQGGYEQYV.

Remarks on this clone: Other DNA sequences in this sample translate to the same CDR3. The genes are TRBV18 and TRBJ1-5; a possible D gene is TRBD1 (5 bases). V dropped 3 bases and J dropped 0 bases, with 12 bases sitting between them. Germline lookup yields CDR1 KGHSH and CDR2 LQKENI. The CDR3 runs to 16 residues. CDR3 residues: CASSPFDSLSNQPQHF. The DNA for the CDR3 is TGTGCCAGCTCACCCTTCGACAGCCTTAGCAATCAGCCCCAGCATTTT. The full variable domain, rest sourced from reference TRBV18 and TRBJ1-5, is NAGVMQNPRHLVRRRGQEARLRCSPMKGHSHVYWYRQLPEEGLKFMVYLQKENIIDESGMPKERFSAEFPKEGPSILRIQQVVRGDSAAYFCASSPFDSLSNQPQHFGDGTRLSIL.

The gene calls are TRBV12-5 and TRBJ1-2; D not resolved. The CDR3 is 13 amino acids. Germline CDR1 is LGHNT and CDR2 is FRNRAP. V was cut by 2 bases and J by 2 bases, with 6 bases left in between. Here the CDR3 DNA reads TGTGCTAGTGGTTTGCACTCAAACTATGGCTACACCTTC. Translating gives CASGLHSNYGYTF.

This clone was detected only once. The V call is TRBV9, the J call TRBJ2-2, with TRBD2 identical over 9 bases. CDR1 and CDR2 (germline): SGDLS, YYNGEE. J gave up 3 bases and V 3 bases, and 9 bases lay outside the gene matches. The CDR3 is 17 residues long. The CDR3 DNA reads as TGTGCCAGCAGCGCTGGGACTAGCTCGCGGGACACCGGGGAGCTGTTTTTT. It yields the protein CASSAGTSSRDTGELFF.

A few counts support this clone. The chain carries TRBV28 and TRBJ2-7; 10 positions agree with TRBD2. J lost 5 bases, V lost 6 bases, and 7 bases had no gene match. The CDR3 length is 14 residues. In germline, CDR1 is MDHEN, CDR2 SYDVKM. In DNA, the CDR3 is TGTGCCAGCAGCGAAGCGGGGGGGCCGAACGAGCAGTACGTC. This codes for CASSEAGGPNEQYV.

Only one count was recorded for this clone. V gene TRBV10-3 combines with J gene TRBJ2-7, with a tentative D call TRBD1 (6 bases). The V gene's germline CDR1 is ENHRY and CDR2 SYGVKD. This CDR3 contains 14 residues. V gave up 7 bases and J gave up 2 bases, with 15 bases separating them. CDR3 coding DNA: TGTGCCATCAACAACGACAGGCAGACCTACGAGCAGTACTTC. Encoded protein: CAINNDRQTYEQYF.

The chain has TRBV11-2 and TRBJ2-7; D gene unclear. V lost 1 base and J lost 3, with 16 bases in between. Per germline, CDR1 SGHAT and CDR2 FQNNGV. This CDR3 region has 16 residues. Here the CDR3 DNA reads TGTGCCAGCAGCTTAGGTTTTAGGTGGCCAAACTACGAGCAGTACGTC. It yields the protein CASSLGFRWPNYEQYV.